These 27 T cell receptor beta chains were sequenced from one sample in a study of T cell changes during pregnancy in multiple sclerosis. Method: immunoSEQ multiplex PCR; TCRdb's copy keeps in-frame clones and lacks some. Of tens of thousands of clones in the sample, 90% to 95% were seen once. Sequenced material: peripheral blood, taken in the third trimester of pregnancy. Source of these receptors: a female donor in good health, enrolled as a control in a pregnancy study.

The gene calls are TRBV2 and TRBJ1-1; weak D call: TRBD1 (5 bases). Trimming took 6 bases from V and 0 from J, leaving 11 bases between them. The germline CDR1 and CDR2 sequences are SNHLY and FYNNEI. This CDR3 comprises 14 residues. Here the CDR3 reads CASRGTSVNTEAFF. CDR3 sequence (DNA): TGTGCCAGCAGGGGGACTTCGGTGAACACTGAAGCTTTCTTT.

This clone was detected only a few times. The V and J genes are TRBV7-2 and TRBJ1-6; possibly TRBD1 for D (6 bases). The germline gives CDR1 SGHTA, CDR2 FQGNSA. The CDR3 spans 15 residues. V dropped 3 bases and J dropped 7 bases, with 13 bases sitting between them. CDR3 amino acids: CASSFTNRENSPLHF. In DNA form, the CDR3 reads TGTGCCAGCAGCTTCACCAACAGGGAAAATTCACCCCTCCACTTT.

The chain uses TRBV4-1 and TRBJ2-1, with a weak D call TRBD2 (5 bases). In germline, CDR1 is MGHRA, CDR2 YSYEKL. The germline V and J ends were trimmed by 0 bases and 0 bases, with 12 bases remaining between them. CDR3 size: 17 residues. The CDR3 nucleotides read TGCGCCAGCAGCCAAGATCCCCGGGGTCACTCCTACAATGAGCAGTTCTTC. The encoded protein is CASSQDPRGHSYNEQFF.

The rearrangement links TRBV11-2 to TRBJ2-3; perhaps TRBD2 as D (6 bases). The CDR3 extends over 15 amino acids. The germline V gene has CDR1 SGHAT and CDR2 FQNNGV. The V gene lost 7 bases and the J gene lost 6 bases, with 20 bases spanning the gap. The CDR3 sequence is CASTTSGEERDTQYF. CDR3 DNA: TGTGCCAGCACCACCTCCGGGGAGGAAAGGGATACGCAGTATTTT.

This clone was observed once. The V and J genes are TRBV14 and TRBJ2-7; weak D call: TRBD2 (5 bases). This CDR3 spans 16 amino acids. In germline, CDR1 is SGHDN, CDR2 FVKESK. V was pared by 3 bases and J by 3 bases, with 18 bases between. CDR3 sequence (DNA): TGTGCCAGCAGCCAGACCCTGGCGGGTAGCTACTACGAGCAGTACTTC. Amino acids: CASSQTLAGSYYEQYF. Supplemented by reference TRBV14 and TRBJ2-7, the full variable domain reads EAGVTQFPSHSVIEKGQTVTLRCDPISGHDNLYWYRRVMGKEIKFLLHFVKESKQDESGMPNNRFLAERTGGTYSTLKVQPAELEDSGVYFCASSQTLAGSYYEQYFGPGTRLTVT.

The chain uses TRBV5-1 and TRBJ2-7; TRBD2 aligns across 8 bases. V lost 3 bases and J lost 3; bases outside the gene matches: 5. Per germline, CDR1 SGHRS and CDR2 YFSETQ. This CDR3 is built from 14 residues. For the CDR3, the DNA is TGCGCCAGCAGCTATAGCGGGGAACTCTACGAGCAGTACTTC. Its translation: CASSYSGELYEQYF.

The chain has TRBV7-2 and TRBJ2-7; 7 bases fit TRBD2. CDR1 is SGHTA, CDR2 FQGNSA, per germline. This CDR3 is 14 amino acids long. Trimming at V came to 3 bases and at J to 6 bases, leaving 8 bases not matched to a gene. The CDR3 region has the DNA TGTGCCAGCAGCTTCCGAGCGGGATACAGCGAGCAGTACTTC. Protein: CASSFRAGYSEQYF.

J is TRBJ2-3 and V is TRBV7-9; D possibly corresponds to TRBD2 (5 bases). The CDR3 consists of 16 residues. Trimming shortened V by 1 base and J by 3 bases, and 14 bases separated the two germline ends. Germline CDR1 SEHNR, CDR2 FQNEAQ (reference sequence). The DNA for the CDR3 is TGTGCCAGCAGCTTAGTTGGCCGGGAACGAACAGATACGCAGTATTTT. Its protein is CASSLVGRERTDTQYF.

This chain uses TRBV9 with TRBJ2-7; no clear D. Germline V gives CDR1 SGDLS, CDR2 YYNGEE. V was cut by 2 bases and J by 3 bases, with 9 bases left in between. The CDR3 has 13 amino acids. CDR3 protein: CASSVDSNYEQYF. The CDR3, as DNA: TGTGCCAGCAGCGTTGACTCGAACTACGAGCAGTACTTC.

CDR3 sequence (DNA): TGTGCCAGCAGCTTAACGGGCAATGAGCAGTTCTTC. It is translated as CASSLTGNEQFF. The chain links TRBV9 to TRBJ2-1; no reliable D call. V lost 4 bases and J lost 6, with 8 bases in between. In germline, CDR1 is SGDLS, CDR2 YYNGEE. The CDR3 loop spans 12 amino acids. Combining the CDR3 with reference TRBV9 and TRBJ2-1 gives the whole variable domain DSGVTQTPKHLITATGQRVTLRCSPRSGDLSVYWYQQSLDQGLQFLIQYYNGEERAKGNILERFSAQQFPDLHSELNLSSLELGDSALYFCASSLTGNEQFFGPGTRLTVL.

The V call is TRBV4-2, the J call TRBJ2-1; 11 bases align to TRBD2. This CDR3 spans 17 amino acids. Germline CDR1 is LGHNA and CDR2 is YNFKEQ. Losses at the gene ends were 2 bases for V and 0 bases for J; bases not matched to a gene: 3. This chain's CDR3 is CASSQTSGSVSYNEQFF. The CDR3 nucleotides are TGTGCCAGCAGCCAAACTAGCGGGAGCGTCTCCTACAATGAGCAGTTCTTC.

This clone was detected only once. The rearrangement joins TRBV7-8 to TRBJ2-3; 8 bases align to TRBD2. Trimming at V came to 7 bases and at J to 1 base, leaving 4 bases not matched to a gene. Germline-derived CDR1 and CDR2 are SGHVS and FQNEAQ. This CDR3 has 14 amino acids. CDR3 protein: CASIPGGGTDTQYF. DNA for the CDR3: TGTGCCAGCATACCGGGAGGGGGCACAGATACGCAGTATTTT.

The chain recombines TRBV6-4 with TRBJ2-5; tentative D call: TRBD1 (5 bases). Trimming removed 4 bases from V and 4 bases from J, with 10 bases in between. The germline V gene has CDR1 MRHNA and CDR2 SNTAGT. CDR3 length: 13 residues. This CDR3 reads CASSVGRGETQYF. Written as DNA, the CDR3 is TGTGCCAGCAGTGTAGGTAGGGGAGAGACCCAGTACTTC.

This sequence joins TRBV6-1 and TRBJ1-1, with TRBD1 as a possible D gene (5 bases). CDR3 length: 15 residues. Looked up from germline, CDR1 is MNHNS and CDR2 is SASEGT. V was cut by 6 bases and J by 3 bases, with 17 bases left in between. The chain's CDR3 is CASRIGQALYTEAFF. The CDR3 DNA reads as TGTGCCAGCAGGATCGGACAAGCCCTCTACACTGAAGCTTTCTTT.

This chain links TRBV5-1 with TRBJ1-2; D not certain. The CDR3 sequence is 15 residues long. Deletions cut 0 bases from V and 6 bases from J, with 15 bases between. Germline CDR1 SGHRS, CDR2 YFSETQ. The CDR3 reads CASSLAADRVNGYTF. The CDR3, as DNA: TGCGCCAGCAGCTTGGCGGCCGATCGGGTCAATGGCTACACCTTC.

The chain uses TRBV19 and TRBJ2-1, with unresolved D. V was trimmed by 5 bases and J by 6 bases, leaving 11 bases between them. The CDR3 loop spans 13 amino acids. Germline CDR1 LNHDA, CDR2 SQIVND (reference sequence). This chain's CDR3 is CASSFRYLNEQFF. CDR3 nucleotides: TGTGCCAGTAGTTTTCGGTATCTCAATGAGCAGTTCTTC.

The rearrangement links TRBV25-1 to TRBJ2-7, with 11 bases matching TRBD1. V shed 4 bases, J shed 1 base, and the junction held 0 bases outside the gene matches. CDR3 size: 14 residues. CDR1 is MGHDK and CDR2 is SYGVNS in the germline V gene. The CDR3 coding sequence is TGTGCCAGCAGTGGGGACAGGGGGTCCTACGAGCAGTACTTC. As protein: CASSGDRGSYEQYF.

The CDR3 loop is CASSLLGGGYTDTQYF. Written as DNA, the CDR3 is TGTGCCAGCAGTTTACTTGGCGGGGGGTACACAGATACGCAGTATTTT. The gene calls are TRBV27 and TRBJ2-3; 8 positions match TRBD2. The CDR3 covers 16 residues. CDR1 MNHEY and CDR2 SMNVEV come from the germline V gene (reference sequence). V shed 2 bases and J 2 bases; nucleotides not matched to a gene: 6.

The chain carries TRBV27 and TRBJ2-7; 7 bases map to TRBD1. V shed 4 bases and J 5 bases; nucleotides not matched to a gene: 8. CDR3 length: 14 amino acids. Germline CDR1 reads MNHEY; CDR2 reads SMNVEV (reference sequence). The CDR3 loop reads CASSSQTGTHEQYF. As DNA, the CDR3 is TGTGCCAGCAGTTCCCAGACAGGGACCCACGAGCAGTACTTC.

The J gene is TRBJ1-5, the V gene TRBV5-6; TRBD1 aligns across 9 bases. The V gene's germline CDR1 is SGHDT and CDR2 YYEEEE. V was clipped by 0 bases and J by 10 bases; unmatched bases: 5. The CDR3 extends over 14 amino acids. The CDR3 sequence: CASSLGTGARPQHF. The CDR3 DNA reads as TGTGCCAGCAGCTTGGGGACAGGGGCTCGTCCCCAGCATTTT. Full variable domain (remainder filled in from reference TRBV5-6 and TRBJ1-5): DAGVTQSPTHLIKTRGQQVTLRCSPKSGHDTVSWYQQALGQGPQFIFQYYEEEERQRGNFPDRFSGHQFPNYSSELNVNALLLGDSALYLCASSLGTGARPQHFGDGTRLSIL.

The J gene is TRBJ1-2, the V gene TRBV29-1; a weak D match, TRBD1 (6 bases). V shed 4 bases and J shed 4 bases, with 10 bases lying between them. CDR1 and CDR2 (germline): SQVTM, ANQGSEA. The CDR3 runs to 12 residues. CDR3 DNA: TGCAGCGTTGCGACAGGCCGCTATGGCTACACCTTC. Its translation: CSVATGRYGYTF.

The genes are TRBV7-6 and TRBJ2-7, with D possibly TRBD2 on 6 matching bases. Per germline, CDR1 SGHVS and CDR2 FNYEAQ. Between the trimmed V and J ends, which lost 5 bases and 4 bases, there was a span of 18 bases. The CDR3 loop spans 15 amino acids. The CDR3 sequence is CASSPLRGESYEQYF. Here the CDR3 DNA reads TGTGCCAGCAGCCCACTTCGCGGGGAGTCATACGAGCAGTACTTC.

The chain joins TRBV28 to TRBJ1-1; D unclear. V was shortened by 7 bases and J by 0 bases, with 15 bases between the two germline ends. CDR1 and CDR2 (germline): MDHEN, SYDVKM. The length of the CDR3 is 15 residues. The CDR3 bases are TGTGCCAGCACTGTCAGGCTCACCATGAACACTGAAGCTTTCTTT. Translated: CASTVRLTMNTEAFF. Combining the CDR3 with reference TRBV28 and TRBJ1-1 gives the whole variable domain DVKVTQSSRYLVKRTGEKVFLECVQDMDHENMFWYRQDPGLGLRLIYFSYDVKMKEKGDIPEGYSVSREKKERFSLILESASTNQTSMYLCASTVRLTMNTEAFFGQGTRLTVV.

The chain is built from TRBV19 and TRBJ1-1; D might be TRBD1 (6 bases). Trimming cost V 4 bases and J 0 bases, with 18 bases left between them. From germline, CDR1 is LNHDA and CDR2 SQIVND (reference sequence). The CDR3 has 17 residues. The CDR3 region has the DNA TGTGCCAGTAGTAAGAGGGGGGGCCGATTCTTGAACACTGAAGCTTTCTTT. Its protein is CASSKRGGRFLNTEAFF.

The chain joins TRBV4-2 to TRBJ2-2; unclear D gene. V lost 7 bases to trimming and J lost 4 bases, with 13 bases between them. Germline lookup yields CDR1 LGHNA and CDR2 YNFKEQ. This CDR3 region has 14 residues. The CDR3 here is CASNRNSGTGELFF. The CDR3 DNA is TGTGCCAGCAATAGGAATTCGGGCACCGGGGAGCTGTTTTTT.

This chain joins TRBV30 and TRBJ2-7, with TRBD2 matching 7 bases. Germline V lookup: CDR1 GTSNPN, CDR2 SVGIG (reference sequence). The junction had 5 bases not matched to a gene; V was cut back by 0 bases and J by 3 bases. CDR3 length equals 14 residues. The CDR3 sequence: CAWSVGGTLYEQYF. DNA for the CDR3: TGTGCCTGGAGTGTCGGGGGGACTCTCTACGAGCAGTACTTC.

The chain uses TRBV2 and TRBJ1-1; D not certain. The CDR3 totals 12 residues. Germline V gene data show CDR1 as SNHLY and CDR2 as FYNNEI. V was trimmed by 7 bases and J by 4 bases, leaving 10 bases between them. CDR3 DNA: TGTGCCAGCACGCTAGGTAGCACTGAAGCTTTCTTT. Translated, it gives CASTLGSTEAFF.